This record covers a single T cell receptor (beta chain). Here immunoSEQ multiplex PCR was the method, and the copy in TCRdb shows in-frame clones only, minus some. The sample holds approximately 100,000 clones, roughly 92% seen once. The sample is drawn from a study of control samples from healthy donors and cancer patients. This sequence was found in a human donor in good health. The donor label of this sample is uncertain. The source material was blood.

This CDR3 is CASSPSEGSYGELFF. The CDR3, as DNA: TGCGCCAGCAGCCCATCCGAGGGCTCATACGGGGAGCTGTTTTTT. V usage is TRBV5-1 and J usage is TRBJ2-2; a weak D match, TRBD2 (5 bases). Germline V CDR1 and CDR2: SGHRS, YFSETQ. V lost 4 bases and J lost 7, with 17 bases in between. The CDR3 is 15 residues long.